The source of this T cell receptor beta chain is a study of CD8 T cells in ankylosing spondylitis. Researchers built TCR beta libraries using quantitative 5'-RACE with molecular barcodes. TCRdb processed the 5' RACE reads anew with MiXCR; each CDR3 protein has one entry. This table holds approximately 440,000 distinct CDR3 sequences, under 20% found once. The CDR3 runs 14 residues. Per germline, CDR1 MDHEN and CDR2 SYDVKM. Trimming cost V 6 bases and J 0 bases, with 12 bases left between them. Points from the study as a whole: Earlier studies detected some motif variants in reactive arthritis synovial fluid and blood. In ankylosing spondylitis blood, a motif of roughly 8 highly homologous TCR beta variants appeared characteristic. It was reported that disease-linked clones were significantly enriched in matched ankylosing spondylitis synovial fluid.

In regard to this clonotype: Its specificity is not known.

The TCR originated in a male donor with ankylosing spondylitis. The chain combines TRBV28 with TRBJ2-7, with D perhaps matching TRBD1 (5 bases). The sample comprised blood, either unsorted or a sorted T cell fraction (not recorded which). For the CDR3, the DNA is TGTGCCAGCAGCGAACAGGTCCCCTCCTACGAGCAGTACTTC. Amino acids: CASSEQVPSYEQYF.